A single sample gave rise to the 26 T cell receptor beta chains below, sequenced in a study of blood T cell repertoires in COVID-19. The data were produced by immunoSEQ multiplex PCR, yet TCRdb's version contains in-frame clones alone and is incomplete. The sample lists about 45,000 clones; approximately 91% were seen once. Material: peripheral blood. These receptor sequences come from a human donor in a cohort sampled during active COVID-19.

The chain has TRBV29-1 and TRBJ2-7; 9 nucleotides line up with TRBD1. Unmatched junction bases numbered 13, after V lost 6 bases and J lost 7 bases. The CDR3 has 14 residues. In germline, CDR1 is SQVTM, CDR2 ANQGSEA. The CDR3 DNA is TGCAGCGTGGGACAGGGTTCTCAAGTAATTGAGCAGTACTTC. Protein: CSVGQGSQVIEQYF.

The sample holds one count of this clone. This chain uses TRBV4-2 with TRBJ2-7; a possible D gene is TRBD2 (6 bases). The ends were cut back, 0 bases at V and 2 bases at J, with 14 bases in the middle. Germline V CDR1 and CDR2: LGHNA, YNFKEQ. This CDR3 contains 16 residues. The CDR3 loop reads CASSQDQDYNTYEQYF. DNA for the CDR3: TGTGCCAGCAGCCAAGATCAGGACTACAATACCTACGAGCAGTACTTC.

This chain uses TRBV30 with TRBJ1-5; TRBD1 is a possible D gene (5 bases). The V gene lost 2 bases and the J gene lost 1 base, with 9 bases spanning the gap. CDR3 length: 14 amino acids. Germline V gene sequence: CDR1 GTSNPN, CDR2 SVGIG (reference sequence). Here the CDR3 DNA reads TGTGCCTGGAGTCAGGGCTTCAGCAATCAGCCCCAGCATTTT. Its translation: CAWSQGFSNQPQHF.

The rearrangement uses TRBV13 and TRBJ2-5, with D tentatively TRBD2 (5 bases). The CDR3 sequence is 17 residues long. V was shortened by 1 base and J by 0 bases, with 15 bases between the two germline ends. Germline CDR1 reads PRHDT; CDR2 reads FYEKMQ (reference sequence). The CDR3 DNA reads as TGTGCCAGCAGCTTAGTATCGGCCGGGATACACCAAGAGACCCAGTACTTC. This translates into CASSLVSAGIHQETQYF.

This chain links TRBV28 with TRBJ1-4, with D perhaps TRBD1 (6 bases). The CDR3 is made up of 14 amino acids. V was cut by 6 bases and J by 10 bases, with 18 bases left in between. CDR1 is MDHEN, CDR2 SYDVKM, per germline. The CDR3 protein is CASRPPGGPVKLFF. In DNA, the CDR3 is TGTGCCAGCAGACCCCCCGGGGGGCCCGTAAAACTGTTTTTT.

The rearrangement joins TRBV27 to TRBJ2-3; 7 bases fit TRBD1. From germline, CDR1 is MNHEY and CDR2 SMNVEV (reference sequence). With V trimmed by 7 bases and J by 1 base, 5 bases remained unmatched. The CDR3 is 14 amino acids. Here the CDR3 DNA reads TGTGCCAGCACCAAAACAGGGGGCACAGATACGCAGTATTTT. Translation: CASTKTGGTDTQYF.

The gene calls are TRBV15 and TRBJ2-1; the match to TRBD2 covers 15 bases. This CDR3 has 16 amino acids. Germline assignment: CDR1 LNHNV and CDR2 YYDKDF (reference sequence). With V trimmed by 4 bases and J by 7 bases, 5 bases remained unmatched. The CDR3 DNA follows: TGTGCCACCAGCACATTGGGACTAGCGGGAGGAAATGAGCAGTTCTTC. Translated, it gives CATSTLGLAGGNEQFF.

V is TRBV29-1 and J is TRBJ2-3; 10 bases line up with TRBD2. Germline V gives CDR1 SQVTM, CDR2 ANQGSEA. The V segment lost 1 base and the J segment 1 base; nucleotides outside the gene matches: 2. The CDR3 runs to 15 residues. CDR3 DNA sequence: TGCAGCGTTGAAGGGACTAGCGGCGGCACAGATACGCAGTATTTT. This encodes CSVEGTSGGTDTQYF.

The chain joins TRBV6-7 to TRBJ2-5, with D possibly being TRBD1 (5 bases). TRBV6-7 is an ORF for which the function is uncertain. V gave up 6 bases and J gave up 1 base, with 18 bases separating them. The length of the CDR3 is 16 residues. The CDR3 DNA reads as TGTGCCAGCAGCCTCCTCAGGGATGGGGCCCAAGAGACCCAGTACTTC. It specifies CASSLLRDGAQETQYF.

This clone showed up just once. J is TRBJ1-3 and V is TRBV6-6, with 7 positions matching TRBD1. J lost 2 bases, V lost 5 bases, and 3 bases had no gene match. This CDR3 contains 14 residues. Per germline, CDR1 MNHNY and CDR2 SVGAGI (reference sequence). In DNA, the CDR3 is TGTGCCAGCAGTCGCGGACAGGCTGGAAACACCATATATTTT. It encodes CASSRGQAGNTIYF.

This rearrangement joins TRBV24-1 to TRBJ1-5; TRBD1 matches at 9 bases. J gave up 11 bases and V 3 bases, and 7 bases lay outside the gene matches. Germline V CDR1 and CDR2: KGHDR, SFDVKD. The CDR3 spans 14 residues. The CDR3: CATSDHGQGSTQHF. Here the CDR3 DNA reads TGTGCCACCAGTGATCACGGACAGGGGTCCACCCAGCATTTT.

The chain combines TRBV6-5 with TRBJ1-6; D remains ambiguous. The CDR3 extends over 15 amino acids. Per the germline V gene, CDR1 is MNHEY and CDR2 is SVGAGI. V gave up 7 bases and J gave up 3 bases, with 13 bases separating them. The CDR3 nucleotides are TGTGCCAGCACTGCAACCCGGGACTATAATTCACCCCTCCACTTT. It translates to CASTATRDYNSPLHF.

The chain employs TRBV13 and TRBJ2-3; 9 nucleotides match TRBD1. Per germline, CDR1 PRHDT and CDR2 FYEKMQ (reference sequence). The CDR3 is 16 residues long. V was pared by 5 bases and J by 4 bases, with 10 bases of the junction left unmatched. Written as DNA, the CDR3 is TGTGCCAGCAGCACAGACCCGGGACAGGGCCCAGATACGCAGTATTTT. Amino acid sequence: CASSTDPGQGPDTQYF.

J is TRBJ2-7 and V is TRBV9; 8 bases agree with TRBD1. The length of the CDR3 is 13 residues. The germline gives CDR1 SGDLS, CDR2 YYNGEE. The V segment lost 3 bases and the J segment 5 bases; nucleotides outside the gene matches: 4. The CDR3 loop reads CASSAGQVHEQYF. The CDR3 nucleotides are TGTGCCAGCAGCGCGGGACAGGTCCACGAGCAGTACTTC.

This rearrangement joins TRBV19 to TRBJ1-5; perhaps TRBD1 as D (6 bases). The V gene lost 5 bases and the J gene lost 3 bases, with 11 bases spanning the gap. The CDR3 runs to 14 residues. Germline CDR1 is LNHDA and CDR2 is SQIVND (reference sequence). CDR3 protein: CASSRQGNNQPQHF. CDR3 nucleotides: TGTGCCAGTAGTCGCCAGGGGAACAATCAGCCCCAGCATTTT.

The chain joins TRBV23-1 to TRBJ1-4; TRBD1 matches at 7 bases. TRBV23-1 is reported as an ORF; its role is uncertain. CDR3 size: 13 residues. Trimming removed 3 bases from V and 7 bases from J; junction bases left unmatched: 2. In DNA form, the CDR3 reads TGCGCCAGCAGTCATGCAGGGGGTGAAAAACTGTTTTTT. Encoded protein: CASSHAGGEKLFF.

This clone was observed a handful of times. The rearrangement uses TRBV5-8 and TRBJ2-5, with D maybe TRBD2 (6 bases). V was trimmed by 7 bases and J by 1 base, leaving 17 bases between them. Germline CDR1 SGHTS, CDR2 YDEGEE. The CDR3 consists of 15 residues. CDR3 DNA sequence: TGTGCCAGCCGAGGTGGGGGAGGAACCCAAGAGACCCAGTACTTC. Translating it yields CASRGGGGTQETQYF.

This sequence joins TRBV28 and TRBJ1-6; maybe TRBD1 (5 bases). Trimming stripped 2 bases from V and 4 bases from J, with 6 bases between. CDR3 length: 14 amino acids. Germline V gives CDR1 MDHEN, CDR2 SYDVKM. CDR3 nucleotide sequence: TGTGCCAGCAGTTTAACAGGTTATAATTCACCCCTCCACTTT. Translated: CASSLTGYNSPLHF.

This chain connects TRBV6-2 or TRBV6-3 to TRBJ1-5; TRBD1 might be the D (5 bases). The CDR3 totals 15 residues. Deletions cut 4 bases from V and 0 bases from J, with 10 bases between. The germline V gene has CDR1 MNHEY and CDR2 SVGEGT. CDR3: CASSWTGGSNQPQHF. CDR3 in DNA: TGTGCCAGCAGTTGGACGGGGGGTAGCAATCAGCCCCAGCATTTT.

The J gene is TRBJ1-6, the V gene TRBV27; D is unclear. CDR3 length: 16 residues. Germline lookup yields CDR1 MNHEY and CDR2 SMNVEV (reference sequence). The V end lost 7 bases, the J end lost 7 bases, and 20 bases lay between the germline ends. CDR3: CASNFLGARANSPLHF. The CDR3, as DNA: TGTGCCAGCAATTTCCTAGGAGCGAGGGCGAATTCACCCCTCCACTTT.

CDR3 bases: TGTGCCAGCTCACCTAGGACCGTCCCCGGGGAGCCCCAGCATTTT. This encodes CASSPRTVPGEPQHF. The chain combines TRBV18 with TRBJ1-5; D unresolved. V lost 3 bases and J 8 bases, leaving 17 bases between the germline ends. CDR1 and CDR2 from the germline V gene are KGHSH and LQKENI. This CDR3 comprises 15 residues.

The chain uses TRBV15 and TRBJ2-2; the match to TRBD2 covers 7 bases. The J segment lost 0 bases and the V segment lost 2 bases, leaving 6 bases of the junction unmatched. This CDR3 comprises 17 residues. Looked up from germline, CDR1 is LNHNV and CDR2 is YYDKDF (reference sequence). The CDR3 spells CATSRKAGMANTGELFF. The CDR3, as DNA: TGTGCCACCAGCAGAAAAGCGGGAATGGCGAACACCGGGGAGCTGTTTTTT. Filled out from reference TRBV15 and TRBJ2-2, the complete variable domain reads DAMVIQNPRYQVTQFGKPVTLSCSQTLNHNVMYWYQQKSSQAPKLLFHYYDKDFNNEADTPDNFQSRRPNTSFCFLDIRSPGLGDTAMYLCATSRKAGMANTGELFFGEGSRLTVL.

The chain links TRBV4-3 to TRBJ2-3, with TRBD2 identical over 8 bases. CDR3 length equals 16 residues. The ends lost 2 bases at V and 2 bases at J; junction bases unmatched: 6. CDR1 is LGHNA, CDR2 YSLEER, per germline. The CDR3 sequence is CASSQRSGGATDTQYF. As DNA, the CDR3 is TGCGCCAGCAGCCAACGAAGCGGGGGAGCCACAGATACGCAGTATTTT.

J is TRBJ1-4 and V is TRBV29-1; 10 bases are shared with TRBD1. The CDR3 loop spans 12 amino acids. V was clipped by 7 bases and J by 7 bases; unmatched bases: 3. Germline loops: CDR1 SQVTM, CDR2 ANQGSEA. The CDR3, as DNA: TGCAGCGCTCGGACAGGGGGTGAAAAACTGTTTTTT. It yields the protein CSARTGGEKLFF.

The J gene is TRBJ2-7, the V gene TRBV28, with 8 bases that match TRBD2. Germline V gene lookup returns CDR1 MDHEN and CDR2 SYDVKM. This CDR3 is 15 amino acids long. Losses at the gene ends were 5 bases for V and 2 bases for J; bases not matched to a gene: 8. This CDR3 reads CASSPGGTTTYEQYF. The CDR3 DNA reads TGTGCCAGCAGTCCGGGGGGGACAACTACCTACGAGCAGTACTTC. Based on the CDR3 plus reference TRBV28 and TRBJ2-7, the full variable domain is DVKVTQSSRYLVKRTGEKVFLECVQDMDHENMFWYRQDPGLGLRLIYFSYDVKMKEKGDIPEGYSVSREKKERFSLILESASTNQTSMYLCASSPGGTTTYEQYFGPGTRLTVT.

This rearrangement joins TRBV9 to TRBJ2-2; D is possibly TRBD2 (6 bases). This CDR3 has 14 residues. The V gene lost 4 bases and the J gene lost 1 base, with 8 bases spanning the gap. Germline CDR1 reads SGDLS; CDR2 reads YYNGEE. CDR3 DNA sequence: TGTGCCAGCAGCCGGGACTGGAACACCGGGGAGCTGTTTTTT. As protein: CASSRDWNTGELFF.